The 20 T cell receptor beta chains below all came from one sample that was sequenced in a study of shared clonotypes between healthy human individuals. Naive CD8 cells lacked CD45RO, underwent positive selection for CCR7 and left out terminally differentiated effector memory CD45RA+ cells. The assay was immunoSEQ multiplex PCR, and TCRdb's table has in-frame clones only and misses some. The repertoire holds about 2.2 million clones, just over 90% seen once, with more than 1.5% in the top ten. The specimen was naive CD8+ T cells from PBMCs. The receptors here all came from a man aged 18 to 35 in good health. Some clones in this sample may be carry-over from other donors' samples.

This clone was observed once. The genes are TRBV2 and TRBJ2-7; D may match TRBD1 or TRBD2 (5 bases each). This CDR3 spans 15 amino acids. CDR1 and CDR2 from the germline V gene are SNHLY and FYNNEI. Trimming pared 1 base from V and 2 bases from J, leaving 12 bases between. The CDR3 coding sequence is TGTGCCAGCAGTGAAGGTGGGACCTCTCCCTACGAGCAGTACTTC. It yields the protein CASSEGGTSPYEQYF. Using reference TRBV2 and TRBJ2-7 for the parts outside the CDR3, the full variable domain is EPEVTQTPSHQVTQMGQEVILRCVPISNHLYFYWYRQILGQKVEFLVSFYNNEISEKSEIFDDQFSVERPDGSNFTLKIRSTKLEDSAMYFCASSEGGTSPYEQYFGPGTRLTVT.

V usage is TRBV5-6 and J usage is TRBJ2-4; maybe TRBD1 (6 bases). The CDR3 loop spans 19 amino acids. Trimming removed 1 base from V and 0 bases from J, with 20 bases in between. CDR1 and CDR2 (germline): SGHDT, YYEEEE. The CDR3 spells CASSLSGIGTRLAKNIQYF. The CDR3 DNA is TGTGCCAGCAGCTTGTCGGGGATCGGGACAAGGCTAGCCAAAAACATTCAGTACTTC.

The J gene is TRBJ2-5, the V gene TRBV5-6, with 12 bases that match TRBD2. The CDR3 runs to 15 residues. Germline V gives CDR1 SGHDT, CDR2 YYEEEE. The J segment lost 2 bases and the V segment lost 2 bases, leaving 1 base of the junction unmatched. In DNA form, the CDR3 reads TGTGCCAGCAGCTTTGGGACTAGCGGGCAAGAGACCCAGTACTTC. It specifies CASSFGTSGQETQYF.

This chain joins TRBV9 and TRBJ2-4; D gene unclear. From germline, CDR1 is SGDLS and CDR2 YYNGEE. There are 14 residues in the CDR3. Trimming pared 0 bases from V and 4 bases from J, leaving 8 bases between. The CDR3 DNA reads TGTGCCAGCAGCGTAGATGGGTCGAAAAACATTCAGTACTTC. This translates into CASSVDGSKNIQYF.

V is TRBV21-1 and J is TRBJ1-1; the DNA was not compared with TRBD1, the D call given in the table. TRBV21-1 is recorded as a pseudogene. This CDR3 has 16 amino acids. CDR3 DNA sequence: TGTGCCAGCAGCAAGGAACTGACAGGGCTGAACACTGAAGCTTTCTTT. Translated, it gives CASSKELTGLNTEAFF.

The chain carries TRBV7-2 and TRBJ2-1; possible D gene TRBD1, 5 bases. Germline lookup yields CDR1 SGHTA and CDR2 FQGNSA. This CDR3 spans 15 amino acids. Trimming took off 4 bases at V and 6 bases at J, with 16 bases between the two ends. CDR3 nucleotide sequence: TGTGCCAGCAGCTCCAGGGAACTTTCACTCAATGAGCAGTTCTTC. Its translation is CASSSRELSLNEQFF.

This clone was recorded once. The J gene is TRBJ2-7, the V gene TRBV6-1; 10 nucleotides agree with TRBD1. The CDR3 extends over 15 amino acids. Trimming at V came to 6 bases and at J to 6 bases, leaving 11 bases not matched to a gene. Germline V lookup: CDR1 MNHNS, CDR2 SASEGT. CDR3 protein: CASRQAGDRGREQYF. The CDR3 DNA sequence: TGTGCCAGCAGGCAGGCGGGGGACAGGGGTCGCGAGCAGTACTTC.

The rearrangement uses TRBV6-5 and TRBJ2-7, with D perhaps matching TRBD1 (6 bases). Trimming stripped 2 bases from V and 2 bases from J, with 13 bases between. The CDR3 length is 15 residues. CDR1 is MNHEY, CDR2 SVGAGI, per germline. Here the CDR3 reads CASSYGAGVTYEQYF. In nucleotides, the CDR3 is TGTGCCAGCAGTTACGGGGCAGGGGTCACCTACGAGCAGTACTTC.

V is TRBV4-3 and J is TRBJ2-2, with 8 bases matching TRBD2. The CDR3 is 15 amino acids. The ends lost 2 bases at V and 4 bases at J; junction bases unmatched: 3. Germline-derived CDR1 and CDR2 are LGHNA and YSLEER. In DNA form, the CDR3 reads TGCGCCAGCAGCCAACTGGGACTAGTCACCGGGGAGCTGTTTTTT. It translates to CASSQLGLVTGELFF.

The J gene is TRBJ1-4, the V gene TRBV7-8, with D perhaps matching TRBD1 (6 bases). The length of the CDR3 is 17 residues. In germline, CDR1 is SGHVS, CDR2 FQNEAQ. Trimming took off 1 base at V and 5 bases at J, with 17 bases between the two ends. In DNA form, the CDR3 reads TGTGCCAGCAGCTTAGTAGCTGGGCGGACAGTAAATGAAAAACTGTTTTTT. It specifies CASSLVAGRTVNEKLFF.

The rearrangement links TRBV29-1 to TRBJ2-7; a possible D gene is TRBD1 (5 bases). Deletions cut 4 bases from V and 5 bases from J, with 21 bases between. Germline V gene sequence: CDR1 SQVTM, CDR2 ANQGSEA. This CDR3 spans 15 amino acids. CDR3 coding DNA: TGCAGCGTTGGCCTCCCGCAGGGCCACATCCACGAGCAGTACTTC. It encodes CSVGLPQGHIHEQYF.

This chain links TRBV7-2 with TRBJ1-2; D possibly corresponds to TRBD1 (5 bases). V gave up 1 base and J gave up 7 bases, with 22 bases separating them. CDR3 length equals 17 residues. Germline CDR1 reads SGHTA; CDR2 reads FQGNSA. CDR3 residues: CASSLVFVGGGAGGYTF. In DNA, the CDR3 is TGTGCCAGCAGCTTAGTGTTCGTCGGCGGTGGGGCAGGTGGCTACACCTTC. The full variable domain, completed using reference TRBV7-2 and TRBJ1-2, is GAGVSQSPSNKVTEKGKDVELRCDPISGHTALYWYRQSLGQGLEFLIYFQGNSAPDKSGLPSDRFSAERTGGSVSTLTIQRTQQEDSAVYLCASSLVFVGGGAGGYTFGSGTRLTVV.

The chain has TRBV29-1 and TRBJ2-7; 8 bases match TRBD2. The V gene's germline CDR1 is SQVTM and CDR2 ANQGSEA. The CDR3 sequence is 14 residues long. V lost 2 bases, J lost 1 base, and 4 bases stayed unmatched. The CDR3 DNA reads TGCAGCGTTGAAACGACTAGCGATTCCTACGAGCAGTACTTC. This translates into CSVETTSDSYEQYF.

The rearrangement links TRBV7-8 to TRBJ2-3; 14 nucleotides line up with TRBD2. The trim removed 8 bases at V and 3 bases at J, leaving 10 bases unmatched. This CDR3 has 17 amino acids. Looked up from germline, CDR1 is SGHVS and CDR2 is FQNEAQ. CDR3 DNA: TGTGCCAGCTTGATGGGACTAGCGGGAGATAGGACAGATACGCAGTATTTT. Translating it yields CASLMGLAGDRTDTQYF. The variable domain in full, completed from reference TRBV7-8 and TRBJ2-3, reads GAGVSQSPRYKVAKRGQDVALRCDPISGHVSLFWYQQALGQGPEFLTYFQNEAQLDKSGLPSDRFFAERPEGSVSTLKIQRTQQEDSAVYLCASLMGLAGDRTDTQYFGPGTRLTVL.

Concerning this clone itself: Other DNA sequences in the sample encode the same CDR3. The genes are TRBV6-5 and TRBJ2-7; maybe TRBD1 (5 bases). The CDR3 length is 13 residues. Per germline, CDR1 MNHEY and CDR2 SVGAGI. V shed 2 bases and J shed 4 bases, with 9 bases lying between them. In DNA form, the CDR3 reads TGTGCCAGCAGTTACATTCAGGGTTACGAGCAGTACTTC. It encodes CASSYIQGYEQYF.

The chain combines TRBV30 with TRBJ2-7, with D perhaps matching TRBD2 (5 bases). The germline gives CDR1 GTSNPN, CDR2 SVGIG (reference sequence). This CDR3 has 14 residues. V gave up 5 bases and J gave up 6 bases, with 20 bases separating them. The DNA of the CDR3 is TGTGCCTGGGCCTACCGAGGGAACTTCGGCGAGCAGTACTTC. It is translated as CAWAYRGNFGEQYF.

J is TRBJ2-1 and V is TRBV7-9, with TRBD2 matching 7 bases. The CDR3 covers 17 residues. CDR1 is SEHNR and CDR2 is FQNEAQ in the germline V gene (reference sequence). V gave up 6 bases and J gave up 7 bases; unmatched junction bases: 18. The CDR3 sequence is CASRTASGDVVGNEQFF. CDR3 DNA: TGTGCCAGCAGAACGGCTAGCGGTGATGTGGTAGGGAATGAGCAGTTCTTC.

The CDR3 DNA sequence: TGTGCCAGCAGTTCCGACTGGGCGGGGGCTTACTTC. Its translation is CASSSDWAGAYF. The chain carries TRBV7-6 and TRBJ2-5; maybe TRBD2 (7 bases). The V gene's germline CDR1 is SGHVS and CDR2 FNYEAQ. The CDR3 is 12 residues long. V lost 6 bases and J 14 bases, leaving 19 bases between the germline ends.

The chain joins TRBV4-1 to TRBJ2-3; no definite D call. The CDR3 runs to 19 residues. Germline loops: CDR1 MGHRA, CDR2 YSYEKL. V was shortened by 2 bases and J by 0 bases, with 21 bases between the two germline ends. The CDR3 is CASSQYIMFTATSTDTQYF. In nucleotides, the CDR3 is TGCGCCAGCAGCCAATATATCATGTTCACCGCCACTAGCACAGATACGCAGTATTTT.

The V gene is TRBV28, the J gene TRBJ2-7, with 7 positions matching TRBD2. Germline values: CDR1 MDHEN, CDR2 SYDVKM. V gave up 2 bases and J gave up 4 bases; unmatched junction bases: 8. CDR3 length: 15 residues. CDR3 DNA: TGTGCCAGCAGTTTAGTAGGGCAGGGAGGGTACGAGCAGTACTTC. Translation gives CASSLVGQGGYEQYF.